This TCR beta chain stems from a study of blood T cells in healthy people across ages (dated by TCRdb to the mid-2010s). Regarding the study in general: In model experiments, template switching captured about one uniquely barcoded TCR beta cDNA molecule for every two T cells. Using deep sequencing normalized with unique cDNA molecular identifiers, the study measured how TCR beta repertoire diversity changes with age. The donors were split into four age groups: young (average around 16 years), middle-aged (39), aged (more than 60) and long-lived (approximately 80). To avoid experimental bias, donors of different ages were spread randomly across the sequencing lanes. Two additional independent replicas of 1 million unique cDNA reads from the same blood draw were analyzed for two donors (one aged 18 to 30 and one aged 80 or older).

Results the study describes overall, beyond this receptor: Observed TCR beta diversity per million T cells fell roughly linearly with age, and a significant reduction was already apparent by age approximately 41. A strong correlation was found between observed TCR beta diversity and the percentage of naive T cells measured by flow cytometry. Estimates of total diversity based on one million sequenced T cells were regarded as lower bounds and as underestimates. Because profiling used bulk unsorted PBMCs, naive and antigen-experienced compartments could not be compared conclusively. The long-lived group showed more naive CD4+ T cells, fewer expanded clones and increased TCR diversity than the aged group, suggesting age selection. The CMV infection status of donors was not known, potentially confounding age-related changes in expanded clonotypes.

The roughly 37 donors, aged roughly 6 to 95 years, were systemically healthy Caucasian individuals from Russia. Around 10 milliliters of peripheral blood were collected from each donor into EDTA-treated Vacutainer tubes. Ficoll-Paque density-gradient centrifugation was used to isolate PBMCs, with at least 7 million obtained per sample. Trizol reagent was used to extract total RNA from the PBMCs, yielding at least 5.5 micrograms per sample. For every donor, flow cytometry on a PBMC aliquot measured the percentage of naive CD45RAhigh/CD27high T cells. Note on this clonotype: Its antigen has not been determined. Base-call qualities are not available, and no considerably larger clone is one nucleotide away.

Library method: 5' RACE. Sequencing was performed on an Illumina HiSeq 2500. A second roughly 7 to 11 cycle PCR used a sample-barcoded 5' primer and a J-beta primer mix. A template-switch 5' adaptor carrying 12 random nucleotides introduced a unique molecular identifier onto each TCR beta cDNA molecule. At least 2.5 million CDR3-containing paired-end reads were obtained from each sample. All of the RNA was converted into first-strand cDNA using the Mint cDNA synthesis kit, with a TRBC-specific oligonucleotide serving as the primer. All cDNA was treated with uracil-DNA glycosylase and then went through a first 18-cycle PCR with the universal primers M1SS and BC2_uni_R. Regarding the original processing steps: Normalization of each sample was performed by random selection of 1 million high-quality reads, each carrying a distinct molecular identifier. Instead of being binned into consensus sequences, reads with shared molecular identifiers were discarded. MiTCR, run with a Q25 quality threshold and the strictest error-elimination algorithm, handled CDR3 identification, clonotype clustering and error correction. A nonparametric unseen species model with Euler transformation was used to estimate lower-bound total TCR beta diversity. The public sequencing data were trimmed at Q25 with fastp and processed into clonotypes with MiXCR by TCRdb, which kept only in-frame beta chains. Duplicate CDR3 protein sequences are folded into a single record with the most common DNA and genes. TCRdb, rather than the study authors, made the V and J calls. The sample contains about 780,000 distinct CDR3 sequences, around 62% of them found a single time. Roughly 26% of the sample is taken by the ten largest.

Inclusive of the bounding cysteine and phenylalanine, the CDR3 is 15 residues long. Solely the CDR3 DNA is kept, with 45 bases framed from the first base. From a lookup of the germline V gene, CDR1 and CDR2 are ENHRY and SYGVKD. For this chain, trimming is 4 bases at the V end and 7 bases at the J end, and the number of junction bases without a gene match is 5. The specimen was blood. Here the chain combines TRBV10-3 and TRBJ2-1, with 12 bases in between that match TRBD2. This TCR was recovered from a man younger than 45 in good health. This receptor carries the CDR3 CAISGGLAGSNEQFF. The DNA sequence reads TGTGCCATCAGTGGCGGACTAGCGGGGTCGAATGAGCAGTTCTTC.